Below are 7 T cell receptor beta chains sequenced from a single sample in a study of blood T cell repertoires in COVID-19. Measured with immunoSEQ multiplex PCR; TCRdb has only the in-frame clones, and not every one. The sample yields some 270,000 clones, 65% to 85% seen once. Sequenced: PBMCs or T cells enriched from blood (not recorded which). The source is a man between 45 and 60 years old who had recovered from COVID-19.

The chain carries TRBV10-3 and TRBJ2-7; TRBD1 matches 8 bases. The CDR3 runs 12 residues. The V gene end was trimmed by 11 bases and the J gene end by 2 bases; junction bases not matched to a gene: 5. Germline CDR1 ENHRY, CDR2 SYGVKD. The DNA for the CDR3 is TGTGCCGCAAGACAGGGGCCCTACGAGCAGTACTTC. Translated, it gives CAARQGPYEQYF.

This chain links TRBV5-1 with TRBJ1-2; D perhaps matches TRBD1 (6 bases). Germline V gives CDR1 SGHRS, CDR2 YFSETQ. This CDR3 contains 14 residues. The V and J ends lost 4 bases and 4 bases respectively, with 14 bases between them. Here the CDR3 reads CASSQDTGTYGYTF. The CDR3 DNA sequence: TGCGCCAGCAGCCAAGACACAGGGACCTATGGCTACACCTTC. The complete variable domain, with remaining parts taken from reference TRBV5-1 and TRBJ1-2, reads KAGVTQTPRYLIKTRGQQVTLSCSPISGHRSVSWYQQTPGQGLQFLFEYFSETQRNKGNFPGRFSGRQFSNSRSEMNVSTLELGDSALYLCASSQDTGTYGYTFGSGTRLTVV.

The chain carries TRBV4-3 and TRBJ2-1; 10 bases are shared with TRBD2. The germline V gene encodes CDR1 LGHNA and CDR2 YSLEER. The V and J ends lost 4 bases and 3 bases, in that order; junction bases with no gene match: 6. The CDR3 totals 16 residues. The CDR3 reads CASSPSRTSGYNEQFF. The CDR3 coding sequence is TGCGCCAGCAGCCCCTCCCGGACTAGCGGCTACAATGAGCAGTTCTTC.

The gene calls are TRBV30 and TRBJ1-6; D call uncertain. The germline gives CDR1 GTSNPN, CDR2 SVGIG (reference sequence). This CDR3 comprises 12 residues. Trimming took 3 bases from V and 10 from J, leaving 10 bases between them. The CDR3 DNA reads TGTGCCTGGAGCCGTCCCGTCTCACCCCTCCACTTT. Its protein is CAWSRPVSPLHF.

The V gene is TRBV10-1, the J gene TRBJ1-6; the match to TRBD1 covers 7 bases. CDR3 length equals 17 residues. CDR1 is WNHNN, CDR2 SYGVQD, per germline (reference sequence). V was pared by 3 bases and J by 10 bases, with 15 bases of the junction left unmatched. The CDR3 protein is CASSDCGETGYSSPLHF. CDR3 bases: TGCGCCAGCAGTGACTGTGGTGAGACAGGGTATTCCTCACCCCTCCACTTT.

Only a few counts were recorded for this clone. This rearrangement joins TRBV11-1 to TRBJ2-7; D call uncertain. The CDR3 has 14 residues. V was trimmed by 1 base and J by 4 bases, leaving 11 bases between them. Germline V CDR1 and CDR2: SGHAT, FQDESV (reference sequence). The CDR3 loop reads CASSLGQALYEQYF. CDR3 DNA sequence: TGTGCCAGCAGCTTAGGTCAGGCGTTGTACGAGCAGTACTTC.

This sequence joins TRBV5-1 and TRBJ1-1; 9 bases align to TRBD1. The V gene end was trimmed by 2 bases and the J gene end by 4 bases; junction bases not matched to a gene: 3. The CDR3 has 14 amino acids. Germline values: CDR1 SGHRS, CDR2 YFSETQ. Here the CDR3 DNA reads TGCGCCAGCAGCTTAACAGGGGGCATCACTGAAGCTTTCTTT. Protein sequence: CASSLTGGITEAFF.